This T cell receptor (beta chain) was profiled in a study of blood T cells in healthy people across ages. Whole-study results and caveats: What prevented conclusive comparison of naive and antigen-experienced cells was that PBMCs were unsorted.

With regard to this clonotype: Its antigen is as yet unknown.

Next came a second PCR, run for about 7 to 12 cycles, which used a sample-barcoded 5' primer along with a J-beta primer mix. TCRdb processed the 5' RACE reads anew with MiXCR; each CDR3 protein has one entry. This sample yields about 1.4 million distinct CDR3 sequences, of which approximately 59% are seen a single time; roughly 7% belongs to the top ten. Looked up from germline, CDR1 is MNHEY and CDR2 is SMNVEV (reference sequence). CDR3 length equals 13 residues. J lost 12 bases, V lost 4 bases, and 11 bases had no gene match. The specimen sequenced was blood. This TCR was recovered from a man aged 18 to 30 in good health. V is TRBV27 and J is TRBJ2-7; 8 bases fit TRBD2. CDR3 DNA: TGTGCCAGCAGTTCCGGACTAGCCGATGATGTGTACTTC. Encoded protein: CASSSGLADDVYF.